One and the same sample provided the 21 T cell receptor beta chains below, sequenced in a study of blood T cell repertoires in COVID-19. Some clones are missing from TCRdb's copy, which holds only in-frame ones; the method was immunoSEQ multiplex PCR. Among 200,000 to 250,000 clones, 75% to 85% were seen once, and the ten largest hold 1.3%. The sample was peripheral blood. The receptors originated from a woman under 40 with COVID-19, enrolled during active disease.

This chain joins TRBV28 and TRBJ2-7; perhaps TRBD1 as D (5 bases). Trimming cost V 3 bases and J 7 bases, with 16 bases left between them. Germline CDR1 and CDR2: MDHEN and SYDVKM. The CDR3 is 14 residues long. CDR3 in amino acids: CASSLGRASGEQYF. The CDR3 nucleotides are TGTGCCAGCAGTTTGGGCAGGGCGTCCGGGGAGCAGTACTTC.

The DNA of the CDR3 is TGTGCCAGCAGACCGACTAGCGGCCAAGAGACCCAGTACTTC. It translates to CASRPTSGQETQYF. V gene TRBV7-2 combines with J gene TRBJ2-5; TRBD2 agrees at 9 bases. In germline, CDR1 is SGHTA, CDR2 FQGNSA. The CDR3 runs to 14 residues. Losses at the gene ends were 6 bases for V and 1 base for J; bases not matched to a gene: 3.

The chain combines TRBV6-2 or TRBV6-3 with TRBJ2-2; the D gene is possibly TRBD2 (7 bases). The CDR3 sequence is 16 residues long. The V end was cut by 5 bases, the J end by 4 bases, with 17 bases between. Germline V CDR1 and CDR2: MNHEY, SVGEGT. Written as DNA, the CDR3 is TGTGCCAGCAGTAACTGGGGGGGGGCCTCCACCGGGGAGCTGTTTTTT. Its protein is CASSNWGGASTGELFF.

The rearrangement joins TRBV3-1 (or the pseudogene TRBV3-2) to TRBJ2-1; D is perhaps TRBD2 (5 bases). V lost 4 bases to trimming and J lost 8 bases, with 9 bases between them. The germline V gene encodes CDR1 LGHDT and CDR2 YNNKEL (reference sequence). This CDR3 is built from 12 residues. This CDR3 is CASSPQRDEQFF. The CDR3, as DNA: TGTGCCAGCAGCCCTCAGAGGGATGAGCAGTTCTTC.

J is TRBJ2-1 and V is TRBV7-8; 7 nucleotides line up with TRBD1. J gave up 4 bases and V 1 base, and 1 base lay outside the gene matches. In germline, CDR1 is SGHVS, CDR2 FQNEAQ. This CDR3 comprises 14 residues. CDR3: CASSLETGYNEQFF. The DNA for the CDR3 is TGTGCCAGCAGCTTAGAGACAGGGTACAATGAGCAGTTCTTC.

V is TRBV5-1 and J is TRBJ2-1, with TRBD1 matching 10 bases. The V gene's germline CDR1 is SGHRS and CDR2 YFSETQ. This CDR3 has 15 amino acids. V was pared by 4 bases and J by 1 base, with 2 bases of the junction left unmatched. The CDR3 nucleotides are TGCGCCAGCAGCCGGGGACAGGGGTCCTACAATGAGCAGTTCTTC. Its protein is CASSRGQGSYNEQFF.

The chain carries TRBV6-1 and TRBJ2-5; 9 nucleotides line up with TRBD2. CDR1 and CDR2 from the germline V gene are MNHNS and SASEGT. The CDR3 is made up of 15 amino acids. The junction had 1 base not matched to a gene; V was cut back by 0 bases and J by 2 bases. DNA for the CDR3: TGTGCCAGCAGTGAAGCTGCGGGGGGGCAAGAGACCCAGTACTTC. This codes for CASSEAAGGQETQYF.

The V and J genes are TRBV29-1 and TRBJ2-1, with TRBD2 matching 10 bases. The V gene end was trimmed by 0 bases and the J gene end by 10 bases; junction bases not matched to a gene: 12. The CDR3 consists of 16 residues. CDR1 is SQVTM and CDR2 is ANQGSEA in the germline V gene. This chain's CDR3 is CSVEDQSGRALGEQFF. CDR3 DNA sequence: TGCAGCGTTGAAGATCAGAGCGGGAGGGCCCTCGGGGAGCAGTTCTTC.

The rearrangement uses TRBV24-1 and TRBJ2-7, with TRBD1 identical over 10 bases. The V gene end was trimmed by 4 bases and the J gene end by 0 bases; junction bases not matched to a gene: 5. CDR3 length: 16 amino acids. Germline CDR1 KGHDR, CDR2 SFDVKD. The CDR3 is CATSDTRDRGSYEQYF. DNA of the CDR3: TGTGCCACCAGTGACACCCGGGACAGGGGCTCCTACGAGCAGTACTTC.

This rearrangement joins TRBV4-2 to TRBJ1-1; weak D call: TRBD1 (6 bases). Between the trimmed V and J ends, which lost 4 bases and 5 bases, there was a span of 23 bases. The germline gives CDR1 LGHNA, CDR2 YNFKEQ. The CDR3 spans 17 residues. This chain's CDR3 is CASSPQGGGSGRTEAFF. CDR3 in DNA: TGTGCCAGCAGCCCTCAAGGGGGTGGGAGTGGTAGAACTGAAGCTTTCTTT.

The chain joins TRBV5-8 to TRBJ1-3, with D possibly matching TRBD1 (6 bases). The CDR3 length is 14 residues. Trimming cost V 6 bases and J 5 bases, with 15 bases left between them. Germline V gene lookup returns CDR1 SGHTS and CDR2 YDEGEE. The CDR3 sequence is CASNPRTDRNTIYF. The CDR3 DNA reads TGTGCCAGCAACCCAAGGACAGATCGAAACACCATATATTTT.

The chain recombines TRBV6-5 with TRBJ1-1; D might be TRBD1 (5 bases). This CDR3 spans 14 amino acids. The V end was cut by 5 bases, the J end by 0 bases, with 10 bases between. Germline CDR1 and CDR2: MNHEY and SVGAGI. DNA for the CDR3: TGTGCCAGCAGTAAGACAGTTCTGAACACTGAAGCTTTCTTT. Translated, it gives CASSKTVLNTEAFF.

This chain links TRBV4-1 with TRBJ1-3, with D unresolved. CDR3 length: 15 residues. Germline CDR1 and CDR2: MGHRA and YSYEKL. Trimming stripped 1 base from V and 0 bases from J, with 7 bases between. CDR3 residues: CASSQGSSSGNTIYF. CDR3 nucleotide sequence: TGCGCCAGCAGCCAAGGATCGAGCTCTGGAAACACCATATATTTT.

CDR3 protein: CASTLRTGANTQYF. The CDR3 bases are TGTGCCAGCACCTTAAGGACAGGGGCAAATACGCAGTATTTT. The chain recombines TRBV27 with TRBJ2-3; 9 bases are shared with TRBD1. Trimming took 7 bases from V and 7 from J; bases not matched to a gene: 9. Germline V gene data show CDR1 as MNHEY and CDR2 as SMNVEV (reference sequence). The length of the CDR3 is 14 residues.

V and J are TRBV4-1 and TRBJ2-7, with TRBD2 identical over 8 bases. V was clipped by 10 bases and J by 0 bases; unmatched bases: 23. CDR3 size: 19 residues. CDR1 is MGHRA and CDR2 is YSYEKL in the germline V gene. CDR3 coding DNA: TGCGCCATCTCTATAACCGGGACTAGACGGACTTTTTGCTCCTACGAGCAGTACTTC. Translating it yields CAISITGTRRTFCSYEQYF.

The V call is TRBV27, the J call TRBJ1-2, with D possibly being TRBD1 (6 bases). Germline CDR1 reads MNHEY; CDR2 reads SMNVEV (reference sequence). The CDR3 length is 15 residues. Trimming cost V 3 bases and J 8 bases, with 19 bases left between them. The CDR3 DNA is TGTGCCAGCAGTTTCCAGGGGCTTCGGAAACGGGGCTACACCTTC. Protein: CASSFQGLRKRGYTF.

The gene calls are TRBV9 and TRBJ2-7; 10 nucleotides match TRBD1. The trim removed 4 bases at V and 0 bases at J, leaving 4 bases unmatched. CDR1 is SGDLS, CDR2 YYNGEE, per germline. The CDR3 covers 15 residues. The CDR3 here is CASSMGTGDSYEQYF. The CDR3 DNA reads TGTGCCAGCAGCATGGGGACAGGGGACTCCTACGAGCAGTACTTC.

The chain recombines TRBV12-1 with TRBJ2-7; the DNA was not compared with TRBD1, the D call given in the table. TRBV12-1 is a pseudogene. CDR3 size: 15 residues. As DNA, the CDR3 is TGTGCCAGATACCATGGGACAGGAGCCCTCTACGAGCAGTACTTC. Encoded protein: CARYHGTGALYEQYF.

J is TRBJ2-2 and V is TRBV5-1, with a weak D call TRBD1 (6 bases). V lost 4 bases and J 1 base, leaving 17 bases between the germline ends. This CDR3 comprises 17 residues. From germline, CDR1 is SGHRS and CDR2 YFSETQ. As DNA, the CDR3 is TGCGCCAGCAGCCCGCCTGAGGGACAAGAGAACACCGGGGAGCTGTTTTTT. Protein: CASSPPEGQENTGELFF.

V usage is TRBV18 and J usage is TRBJ2-7; possibly TRBD1 for D (6 bases). The V gene lost 6 bases and the J gene lost 1 base, with 13 bases spanning the gap. This CDR3 has 14 residues. CDR1 is KGHSH, CDR2 LQKENI, per germline. The CDR3 nucleotides are TGTGCCAGCTCCACCAGGGACAATTCCTACGAGCAGTACTTC. It specifies CASSTRDNSYEQYF.

This clone was detected only once. V gene TRBV5-1 combines with J gene TRBJ2-4, with D tentatively TRBD1 (6 bases). The CDR3 has 15 amino acids. CDR1 SGHRS and CDR2 YFSETQ come from the germline V gene. V lost 0 bases and J 8 bases, leaving 15 bases between the germline ends. In DNA, the CDR3 is TGCGCCAGCAGCTTGGCAGGGGCGAATTCTCACATTCAGTACTTC. Its translation: CASSLAGANSHIQYF.